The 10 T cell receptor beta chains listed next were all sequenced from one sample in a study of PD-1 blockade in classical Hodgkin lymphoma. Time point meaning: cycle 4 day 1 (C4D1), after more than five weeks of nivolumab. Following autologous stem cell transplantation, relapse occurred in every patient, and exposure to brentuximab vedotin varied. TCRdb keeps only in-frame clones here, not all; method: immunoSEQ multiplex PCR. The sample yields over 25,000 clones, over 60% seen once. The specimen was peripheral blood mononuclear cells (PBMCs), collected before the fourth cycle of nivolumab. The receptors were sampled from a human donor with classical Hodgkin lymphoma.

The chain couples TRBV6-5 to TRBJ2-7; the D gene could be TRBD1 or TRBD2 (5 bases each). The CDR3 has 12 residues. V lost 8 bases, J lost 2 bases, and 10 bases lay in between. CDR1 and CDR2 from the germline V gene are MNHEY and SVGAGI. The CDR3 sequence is CASRGGTYEQYF. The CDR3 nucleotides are TGTGCCAGCCGTGGGGGAACCTACGAGCAGTACTTC.

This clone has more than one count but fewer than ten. This CDR3 is CASSLSDRAGGYTF. The CDR3 DNA reads TGTGCCAGCAGTTTATCGGACAGGGCGGGTGGCTACACCTTC. The V and J genes are TRBV28 and TRBJ1-2, with 8 bases fitting TRBD1. Germline-derived CDR1 and CDR2 are MDHEN and SYDVKM. V was pared by 1 base and J by 7 bases, with 5 bases of the junction left unmatched. The CDR3 has 14 residues.

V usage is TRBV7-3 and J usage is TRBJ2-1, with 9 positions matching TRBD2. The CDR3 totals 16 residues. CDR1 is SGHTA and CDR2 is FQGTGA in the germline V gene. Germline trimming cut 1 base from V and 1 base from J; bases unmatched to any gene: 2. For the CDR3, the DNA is TGTGCCAGCAGCTTAATCGCGGGAGGGTCCTACAATGAGCAGTTCTTC. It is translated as CASSLIAGGSYNEQFF.

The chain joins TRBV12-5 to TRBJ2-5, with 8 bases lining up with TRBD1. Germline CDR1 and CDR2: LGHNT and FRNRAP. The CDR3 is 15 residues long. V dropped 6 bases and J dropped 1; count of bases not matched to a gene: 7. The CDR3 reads CASGKTGEIQETQYF. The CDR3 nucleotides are TGTGCTAGTGGAAAGACAGGGGAGATCCAAGAGACCCAGTACTTC.

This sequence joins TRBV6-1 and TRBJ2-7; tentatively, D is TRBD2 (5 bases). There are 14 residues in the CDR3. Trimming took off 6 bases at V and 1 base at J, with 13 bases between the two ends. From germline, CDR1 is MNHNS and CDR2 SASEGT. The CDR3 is CASRRVDGSYEQYF. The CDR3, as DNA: TGTGCCAGCAGGAGGGTGGACGGATCCTACGAGCAGTACTTC.

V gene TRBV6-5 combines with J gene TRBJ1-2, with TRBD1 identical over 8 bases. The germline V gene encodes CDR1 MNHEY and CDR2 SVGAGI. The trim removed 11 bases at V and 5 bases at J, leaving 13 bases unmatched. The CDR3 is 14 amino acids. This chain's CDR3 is CASRQGTTAYGYTF. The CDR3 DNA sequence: TGTGCCTCTCGACAGGGGACGACAGCTTATGGCTACACCTTC.

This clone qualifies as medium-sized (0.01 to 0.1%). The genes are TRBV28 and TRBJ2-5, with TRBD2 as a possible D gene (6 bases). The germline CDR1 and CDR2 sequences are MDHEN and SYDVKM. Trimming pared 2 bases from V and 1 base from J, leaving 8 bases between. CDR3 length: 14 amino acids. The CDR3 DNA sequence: TGTGCCAGCAGTTTACTGGGACTCCAAGAGACCCAGTACTTC. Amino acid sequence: CASSLLGLQETQYF.

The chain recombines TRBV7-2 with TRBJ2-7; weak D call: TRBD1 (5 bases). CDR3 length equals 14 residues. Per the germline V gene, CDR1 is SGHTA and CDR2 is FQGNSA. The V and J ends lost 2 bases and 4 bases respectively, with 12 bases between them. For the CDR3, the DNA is TGTGCCAGCAGCTTACTCCCAGGGAAATACGAGCAGTACTTC. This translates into CASSLLPGKYEQYF.

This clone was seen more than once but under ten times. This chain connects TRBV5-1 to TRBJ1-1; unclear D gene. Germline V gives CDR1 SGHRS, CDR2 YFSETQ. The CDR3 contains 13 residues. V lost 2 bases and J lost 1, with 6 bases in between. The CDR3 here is CASSFGGNTEAFF. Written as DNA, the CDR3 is TGCGCCAGCAGCTTCGGAGGGAACACTGAAGCTTTCTTT.

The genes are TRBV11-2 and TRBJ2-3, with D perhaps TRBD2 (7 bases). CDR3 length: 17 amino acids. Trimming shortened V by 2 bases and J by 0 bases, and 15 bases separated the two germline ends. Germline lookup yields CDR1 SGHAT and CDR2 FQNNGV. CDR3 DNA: TGTGCCAGCAGCTTATGGGCGGGGGCCTCTAGCACAGATACGCAGTATTTT. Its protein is CASSLWAGASSTDTQYF.